These 4 T cell receptor beta chains were sequenced from one sample in a study of T cells in Graves' hyperthyroidism and ophthalmopathy. TCR beta CDR3 regions were amplified from RNA. The HTBI primer set drove a first-round RT-PCR of the TCR CDR3. TCRdb reanalysed the multiplex PCR reads using MiXCR and keeps one entry per CDR3 protein. The data contain around 400,000 distinct CDR3 sequences, less than 15% of them seen just once; the ten biggest clones take up 9.2%. The sequencing sample was made of blood. The receptors stem from a woman between 18 and 29 years old with Graves' hyperthyroidism.

This clonotype was counted at least ten times. The CDR3 nucleotides are TGTGCCAGCAGGGCCCTCCCTCAGCGGGGGGGAGAGACCCAGTACTTC. This encodes CASRALPQRGGETQYF. The rearrangement joins TRBV27 to TRBJ2-5; TRBD2 aligns across 10 bases. After removal of 6 bases from V and 4 bases from J, the junction contained 11 bases not matched to a gene. The CDR3 has 16 amino acids. CDR1 is MNHEY and CDR2 is SMNVEV in the germline V gene (reference sequence).

This clonotype was seen many times. The chain combines TRBV13 with TRBJ2-1; the D gene is possibly TRBD2 (5 bases). V lost 2 bases, J lost 5 bases, and 16 bases lay in between. The CDR3 consists of 16 residues. CDR1 is PRHDT, CDR2 FYEKMQ, per germline (reference sequence). The CDR3 is CASSLLAERRHNEQFF. The CDR3 DNA is TGTGCCAGCAGCTTACTCGCGGAGAGGAGGCACAATGAGCAGTTCTTC. Together with reference TRBV13 and TRBJ2-1, the CDR3 gives the full variable domain: AAGVIQSPRHLIKEKRETATLKCYPIPRHDTVYWYQQGPGQDPQFLISFYEKMQSDKGSIPDRFSAQQFSDYHSELNMSSLELGDSALYFCASSLLAERRHNEQFFGPGTRLTVL.

This clonotype was detected many times. The gene calls are TRBV30 and TRBJ2-7; 10 bases line up with TRBD2. With 1 base clipped from V and 3 bases from J, the junction kept 6 bases outside the gene matches. Germline CDR1 is GTSNPN and CDR2 is SVGIG (reference sequence). This CDR3 has 15 amino acids. DNA for the CDR3: TGTGCCTGGAGTGCTAGCGGGAGCGGGGACTACGAGCAGTACTTC. Protein product: CAWSASGSGDYEQYF.

This clonotype has more than one count but fewer than ten. J is TRBJ1-2 and V is TRBV12-3 or TRBV12-4; D is unresolved. V lost 7 bases and J 3 bases, leaving 12 bases between the germline ends. The CDR3 runs 13 residues. The CDR3: CASTREIDYGYTF. The CDR3, as DNA: TGTGCCAGCACCCGCGAAATCGACTATGGCTACACCTTC.